This entry concerns a single TCR beta chain. The antigen remains undetermined. The data derive from a study of cytotoxic CD8 clonotypes in ibrutinib-treated CLL. The method was immunoSEQ multiplex PCR; TCRdb's version includes in-frame clones alone and lacks a portion of them. The table has roughly 50,000 clones, about three fifths seen once. General study points: Circulating CD8+ T-cell counts were tracked by baseline clonality, which exceeded that of age-matched healthy donors. Stable or contracted on treatment, public clonotypes were also uncommon. Baseline levels were approached again at progression, after clonality had risen at ibrutinib response.

Trimming removed 4 bases at V and 1 base at J, with 12 bases between. CDR3 length: 15 residues. Germline loops: CDR1 SNHLY, CDR2 FYNNEI. This sequence was found in a human donor with chronic lymphocytic leukemia. The gene calls are TRBV2 and TRBJ2-3; a weak D match, TRBD1 (5 bases). Sequenced material: PBMCs, taken after 24 months of ibrutinib treatment. CDR3 bases: TGTGCCAGCAGTGTTTTTGACAGACGCACAGATACGCAGTATTTT. Protein sequence: CASSVFDRRTDTQYF.